Following are 17 T cell receptor beta chains from one sample sequenced in a study of tumour-infiltrating T cells in Burkitt lymphoma. The data were produced by immunoSEQ multiplex PCR, yet TCRdb's version contains in-frame clones alone and is incomplete. The sample yields 2,500 to 3,000 clones, more than 75% seen once. Sequenced input: tumor tissue. The receptors were sampled from a human donor with diffuse large B-cell lymphoma.

The V and J genes are TRBV7-8 and TRBJ1-2; D is unresolved. The CDR3 loop spans 16 amino acids. Germline assignment: CDR1 SGHVS and CDR2 FQNEAQ. The V end lost 2 bases, the J end lost 0 bases, and 13 bases lay between the germline ends. The CDR3 loop is CASSLTDARPNYGYTF. Here the CDR3 DNA reads TGTGCCAGCAGCTTAACTGATGCACGGCCTAACTATGGCTACACCTTC.

The rearrangement joins TRBV7-2 to TRBJ2-7, with TRBD1 matching 7 bases. Trimming at V came to 3 bases and at J to 0 bases, leaving 2 bases not matched to a gene. This CDR3 contains 14 residues. Germline V gene sequence: CDR1 SGHTA, CDR2 FQGNSA. The CDR3 protein is CASSLDRSSYEQYF. Here the CDR3 DNA reads TGTGCCAGCAGCTTGGACAGGAGCTCCTACGAGCAGTACTTC.

The chain recombines TRBV7-9 with TRBJ2-5; 16 positions agree with TRBD2. This CDR3 region has 17 residues. CDR1 is SEHNR, CDR2 FQNEAQ, per germline (reference sequence). V was pared by 5 bases and J by 2 bases, with 5 bases of the junction left unmatched. The CDR3 is CASSVGLAGGFQETQYF. The CDR3 DNA reads TGTGCCAGCAGCGTGGGACTAGCGGGAGGGTTTCAAGAGACCCAGTACTTC.

This chain joins TRBV21-1 and TRBJ1-4. TRBV21-1 constitutes a pseudogene. CDR3 length: 13 residues. Written as DNA, the CDR3 is TGTGCCAGCAGCACGGGGGCTAATGAAAAACTGTTTTTT. Translation: CASSTGANEKLFF.

By share of the sample, this clone is large (0.1 to 1%). J is TRBJ2-1 and V is TRBV4-1; the D gene is possibly TRBD1 (8 bases). The V end lost 4 bases, the J end lost 7 bases, and 17 bases lay between the germline ends. The CDR3 is made up of 15 amino acids. From germline, CDR1 is MGHRA and CDR2 YSYEKL. The CDR3 loop reads CASSPSGQGGNEQFF. The CDR3 DNA is TGCGCCAGCAGCCCAAGTGGACAGGGAGGGAATGAGCAGTTCTTC.

The chain links TRBV19 to TRBJ2-7; D is possibly TRBD1 (7 bases). Germline loops: CDR1 LNHDA, CDR2 SQIVND (reference sequence). The CDR3 sequence is 17 residues long. V dropped 3 bases and J dropped 0 bases, with 18 bases sitting between them. The chain's CDR3 is CASSIQGGTGASYEQYF. The CDR3 DNA sequence: TGTGCCAGTAGTATTCAGGGGGGCACAGGGGCCTCCTACGAGCAGTACTTC.

This chain uses TRBV7-6 with TRBJ2-1; D perhaps matches TRBD2 (6 bases). The CDR3 runs 13 residues. V was clipped by 5 bases and J by 9 bases, with 14 bases between them. CDR1 is SGHVS and CDR2 is FNYEAQ in the germline V gene. The DNA for the CDR3 is TGTGCCAGCAGCCCTGGCTCAGCGGGTGAGCAGTTCTTC. Amino acids: CASSPGSAGEQFF.

This clone was detected a few times. The rearrangement links TRBV28 to TRBJ1-5; weak D call: TRBD1 (5 bases). Germline lookup yields CDR1 MDHEN and CDR2 SYDVKM. CDR3 size: 17 residues. The V end lost 1 base, the J end lost 6 bases, and 19 bases lay between the germline ends. CDR3 nucleotide sequence: TGTGCCAGCAGTTTATACGGGCAGGGCGATTGGAGTCAGCCCCAGCATTTT. Translating gives CASSLYGQGDWSQPQHF.

This clone was found once. V is TRBV28 and J is TRBJ2-5; 13 nucleotides agree with TRBD2. J was trimmed by 5 bases and V by 2 bases; bases with no gene match: 8. The CDR3 length is 17 residues. CDR1 and CDR2 from the germline V gene are MDHEN and SYDVKM. CDR3 DNA sequence: TGTGCCAGCAGTTTACCAACTAGCGGGGGGGCAGGCGAGACCCAGTACTTC. This codes for CASSLPTSGGAGETQYF.

The V and J genes are TRBV28 and TRBJ2-4; possibly TRBD2 for D (6 bases). V lost 3 bases and J lost 9, with 12 bases in between. The germline V gene has CDR1 MDHEN and CDR2 SYDVKM. This CDR3 contains 13 residues. The CDR3: CASSFGGVGIQYF. Here the CDR3 DNA reads TGTGCCAGCAGTTTCGGCGGGGTGGGCATTCAGTACTTC.

The J gene is TRBJ2-5, the V gene TRBV25-1; D not certain. Trimming stripped 2 bases from V and 5 bases from J, with 9 bases between. The CDR3 is 13 amino acids. Germline V gives CDR1 MGHDK, CDR2 SYGVNS. CDR3 amino acids: CASSETGRETQYF. CDR3 sequence (DNA): TGTGCCAGCAGTGAAACGGGTCGGGAGACCCAGTACTTC.

This sequence joins TRBV19 and TRBJ1-5; no firm D call. The germline CDR1 and CDR2 sequences are LNHDA and SQIVND (reference sequence). Trimming removed 4 bases from V and 0 bases from J, with 13 bases in between. CDR3 length: 16 residues. CDR3 loop: CASSTYTTGSNQPQHF. The CDR3 DNA is TGTGCCAGTAGTACCTACACGACTGGTAGCAATCAGCCCCAGCATTTT.

The CDR3 coding sequence is TGTGCCAGCAGTTACCCAACACTAGCGGGGGGGCGCGAGCAGTTCTTC. Its protein product is CASSYPTLAGGREQFF. The V call is TRBV6-5, the J call TRBJ2-1; TRBD2 aligns across 13 bases. Germline lookup yields CDR1 MNHEY and CDR2 SVGAGI. The CDR3 extends over 16 amino acids. V shed 2 bases, J shed 10 bases, and the junction held 8 bases outside the gene matches.

V and J are TRBV29-1 and TRBJ1-2, with D maybe TRBD1 (5 bases). Trimming left V 6 bases short and J 3 bases short, with 11 bases between. The CDR3 has 12 amino acids. The germline gives CDR1 SQVTM, CDR2 ANQGSEA. CDR3 in DNA: TGCAGCGTCGTCAGGGCTGACTATGGCTACACCTTC. Amino acid sequence: CSVVRADYGYTF. The variable domain in full, completed from reference TRBV29-1 and TRBJ1-2, reads SAVISQKPSRDICQRGTSLTIQCQVDSQVTMMFWYRQQPGQSLTLIATANQGSEATYESGFVIDKFPISRPNLTFSTLTVSNMSPEDSSIYLCSVVRADYGYTFGSGTRLTVV.

The chain links TRBV4-2 to TRBJ1-4, with 11 bases fitting TRBD1. This CDR3 comprises 16 residues. CDR1 and CDR2 (germline): LGHNA, YNFKEQ. Germline trimming cut 4 bases from V and 4 bases from J; bases unmatched to any gene: 5. The CDR3 DNA sequence: TGTGCCAGCAGCCGGGACAGGGGGAAGGGTAATGAAAAACTGTTTTTT. This encodes CASSRDRGKGNEKLFF.

The CDR3 here is CASSALAGGADTQYF. In DNA form, the CDR3 reads TGTGCCAGCAGTGCACTAGCGGGAGGAGCAGATACGCAGTATTTT. V gene TRBV6-1 combines with J gene TRBJ2-3; TRBD2 matches at 12 bases. V dropped 4 bases and J dropped 4; count of bases not matched to a gene: 3. This CDR3 is built from 15 residues. The V gene's germline CDR1 is MNHNS and CDR2 SASEGT.

The chain employs TRBV5-8 and TRBJ1-5; TRBD1 matches at 8 bases. Germline V lookup: CDR1 SGHTS, CDR2 YDEGEE. The CDR3 runs 16 residues. Losses at the gene ends were 2 bases for V and 3 bases for J; bases not matched to a gene: 7. CDR3 coding DNA: TGTGCCAGCAGCTTCCTGACAGGGGTGGACAATCAGCCCCAGCATTTT. Protein product: CASSFLTGVDNQPQHF.